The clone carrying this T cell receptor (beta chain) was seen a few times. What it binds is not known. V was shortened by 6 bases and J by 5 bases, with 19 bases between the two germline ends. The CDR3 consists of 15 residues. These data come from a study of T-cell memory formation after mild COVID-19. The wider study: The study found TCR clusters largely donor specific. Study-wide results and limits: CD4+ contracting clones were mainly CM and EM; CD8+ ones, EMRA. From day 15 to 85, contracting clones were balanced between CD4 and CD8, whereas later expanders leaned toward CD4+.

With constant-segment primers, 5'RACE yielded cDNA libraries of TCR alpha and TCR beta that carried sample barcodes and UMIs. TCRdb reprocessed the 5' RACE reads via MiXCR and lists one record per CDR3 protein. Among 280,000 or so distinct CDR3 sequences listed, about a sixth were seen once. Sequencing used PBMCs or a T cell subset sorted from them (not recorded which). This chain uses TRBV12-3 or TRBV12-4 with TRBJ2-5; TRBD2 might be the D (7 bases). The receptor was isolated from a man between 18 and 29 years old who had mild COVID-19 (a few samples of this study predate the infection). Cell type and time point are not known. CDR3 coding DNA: TGTGCCAGCAGGAGAGGGGGGGGGCTTTTGGAGACCCAGTACTTC. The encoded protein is CASRRGGGLLETQYF.